This T cell receptor (beta chain) was observed in a study of T cell clonality in common variable immunodeficiency. Study-wide findings and caveats: Common variable immunodeficiency TCR beta sequences reportedly had fewer deletions and N-nucleotide insertions. Fewer TCRbeta clones were shared among CVID subjects than controls. Links between repertoire features and CVID complications were heterogeneity-limited.

Control and CVID samples contributed equal amounts of genomic DNA. Here immunoSEQ multiplex PCR was the method, and the copy in TCRdb shows in-frame clones only, minus some. The sample yields fewer than 35,000 clones, without any singletons. Looked up from germline, CDR1 is SNHLY and CDR2 is FYNNEI. CDR3 length: 13 residues. Blood came from CVID subjects not ill and not taking immunomodulatory or immunosuppressive medication. This clone was seen a handful of times. Its antigen is not identified. It may be a read error: a sequence one base away is much more abundant. The read halts 3 residues ahead of the CDR3 end, with the missing end drawn from the germline J gene.

V usage is TRBV2 and J usage is TRBJ1-5; 9 nucleotides line up with TRBD1. The source of this sequence is a human donor with common variable immunodeficiency. Sequencing used peripheral blood mononuclear cells. The CDR3 protein is CTSAQGAGQPQHF. The sequenced CDR3 bases are TGTACCAGCGCACAGGGGGCCGGGCAGCCC.